This T cell receptor (beta chain) emerged from a study of CD8 T cells in Susac syndrome. Germline V lookup: CDR1 SQVTM, CDR2 ANQGSEA. The CDR3 is 12 amino acids. The V and J ends lost 4 bases and 1 base respectively, with 8 bases between them. Random hexamers were used to reverse transcribe the RNA input (about 0.5 to 1 ug). The immunoSEQ assay covered 54 Vbeta and 13 Jbeta segments for CDR3. TCRdb reprocessed the immunoSEQ multiplex PCR reads with MiXCR, giving one entry per CDR3 protein. The sample lists roughly 180,000 distinct CDR3 sequences; approximately 94% were seen once. CD8+ and CD4+ blood T cells underwent TCR beta sequencing. Healthy donors served as age- and sex-matched controls. The TEMRA cells underwent FACS enrichment, while the CD8+ and CD4+ T cells underwent negative isolation.

The clonotype was recovered from a human donor in good health. This rearrangement joins TRBV29-1 to TRBJ2-7; D uncertain. The sequencing input was CD4+ T cells from PBMCs. The CDR3 here is CSVATNSYEQYF. DNA of the CDR3: TGCAGCGTTGCAACCAATTCCTACGAGCAGTACTTC.